The T cell receptor (beta chain) under discussion was sequenced for a study of T cells in Graves' hyperthyroidism and ophthalmopathy. Study-level points and caveats: Model output signaled ophthalmopathy a median around 6.9 months ahead of onset. Researchers found most expanded thyroid clonotypes above 0.001 in blood as well.

Newly diagnosed hyperthyroidism patients aged 18 to 65 years had disease lasting under 2 months. Uncontrolled infection, other autoimmune disease, pregnancy and lactation each barred patients from inclusion. In regard to this clonotype: The antigen remains unidentified.

RNA transcripts provided the source from which TCR beta CDR3 regions were amplified. The HTBI primer set served for first-round RT-PCR of the TCR CDR3. One entry per CDR3 protein, called by TCRdb with MiXCR from the multiplex PCR reads. The sample consists of 600,000 or so distinct CDR3 sequences, 35% to 55% of them appearing once. V was trimmed by 0 bases and J by 3 bases, leaving 18 bases between them. This CDR3 spans 17 amino acids. Germline V gene sequence: CDR1 LNHDA, CDR2 SQIVND (reference sequence). The receptor was derived from a woman aged 18-29 years with Graves' hyperthyroidism. This chain connects TRBV19 to TRBJ2-7; D is uncertain. Sequenced material: peripheral blood or thyroid tissue (not recorded which). The CDR3 protein is CASSIDTPGSQGYEQYF. CDR3 DNA: TGTGCCAGTAGTATAGATACCCCTGGTAGTCAAGGCTACGAGCAGTACTTC. The full variable domain, with the rest looked up from reference TRBV19 and TRBJ2-7, is DGGITQSPKYLFRKEGQNVTLSCEQNLNHDAMYWYRQDPGQGLRLIYYSQIVNDFQKGDIAEGYSVSREKKESFPLTVTSAQKNPTAFYLCASSIDTPGSQGYEQYFGPGTRLTVT.